This paragraph covers one TCR beta chain sequence. Its antigen is not known. The data originate from a study of cytomegalovirus exposure and HLA in healthy donors. Whole-study results and caveats: Later, an analysis showed that TCR beta chains associated with HLA were more clonally expanded than others that were equally common.

Vbeta (60) and Jbeta (13) primers were used in the PCR. The method was immunoSEQ multiplex PCR; TCRdb's version includes in-frame clones alone and lacks a portion of them. Of about 120,000 clones listed, almost 85% are singletons. The CDR3 runs to 14 residues. CDR1 MNHEY and CDR2 SVGAGI come from the germline V gene. V gave up 8 bases and J gave up 8 bases; unmatched junction bases: 12. This TCR derives from a woman between 18 and 29 years old in good health and CMV-seronegative. Sequencing used PBMCs. The chain recombines TRBV6-5 with TRBJ1-1; 9 nucleotides align to TRBD1. CDR3 region: CASSRDRVTLEAFF. The CDR3 DNA follows: TGTGCCAGCTCCCGGGACAGGGTCACACTAGAAGCTTTCTTT.